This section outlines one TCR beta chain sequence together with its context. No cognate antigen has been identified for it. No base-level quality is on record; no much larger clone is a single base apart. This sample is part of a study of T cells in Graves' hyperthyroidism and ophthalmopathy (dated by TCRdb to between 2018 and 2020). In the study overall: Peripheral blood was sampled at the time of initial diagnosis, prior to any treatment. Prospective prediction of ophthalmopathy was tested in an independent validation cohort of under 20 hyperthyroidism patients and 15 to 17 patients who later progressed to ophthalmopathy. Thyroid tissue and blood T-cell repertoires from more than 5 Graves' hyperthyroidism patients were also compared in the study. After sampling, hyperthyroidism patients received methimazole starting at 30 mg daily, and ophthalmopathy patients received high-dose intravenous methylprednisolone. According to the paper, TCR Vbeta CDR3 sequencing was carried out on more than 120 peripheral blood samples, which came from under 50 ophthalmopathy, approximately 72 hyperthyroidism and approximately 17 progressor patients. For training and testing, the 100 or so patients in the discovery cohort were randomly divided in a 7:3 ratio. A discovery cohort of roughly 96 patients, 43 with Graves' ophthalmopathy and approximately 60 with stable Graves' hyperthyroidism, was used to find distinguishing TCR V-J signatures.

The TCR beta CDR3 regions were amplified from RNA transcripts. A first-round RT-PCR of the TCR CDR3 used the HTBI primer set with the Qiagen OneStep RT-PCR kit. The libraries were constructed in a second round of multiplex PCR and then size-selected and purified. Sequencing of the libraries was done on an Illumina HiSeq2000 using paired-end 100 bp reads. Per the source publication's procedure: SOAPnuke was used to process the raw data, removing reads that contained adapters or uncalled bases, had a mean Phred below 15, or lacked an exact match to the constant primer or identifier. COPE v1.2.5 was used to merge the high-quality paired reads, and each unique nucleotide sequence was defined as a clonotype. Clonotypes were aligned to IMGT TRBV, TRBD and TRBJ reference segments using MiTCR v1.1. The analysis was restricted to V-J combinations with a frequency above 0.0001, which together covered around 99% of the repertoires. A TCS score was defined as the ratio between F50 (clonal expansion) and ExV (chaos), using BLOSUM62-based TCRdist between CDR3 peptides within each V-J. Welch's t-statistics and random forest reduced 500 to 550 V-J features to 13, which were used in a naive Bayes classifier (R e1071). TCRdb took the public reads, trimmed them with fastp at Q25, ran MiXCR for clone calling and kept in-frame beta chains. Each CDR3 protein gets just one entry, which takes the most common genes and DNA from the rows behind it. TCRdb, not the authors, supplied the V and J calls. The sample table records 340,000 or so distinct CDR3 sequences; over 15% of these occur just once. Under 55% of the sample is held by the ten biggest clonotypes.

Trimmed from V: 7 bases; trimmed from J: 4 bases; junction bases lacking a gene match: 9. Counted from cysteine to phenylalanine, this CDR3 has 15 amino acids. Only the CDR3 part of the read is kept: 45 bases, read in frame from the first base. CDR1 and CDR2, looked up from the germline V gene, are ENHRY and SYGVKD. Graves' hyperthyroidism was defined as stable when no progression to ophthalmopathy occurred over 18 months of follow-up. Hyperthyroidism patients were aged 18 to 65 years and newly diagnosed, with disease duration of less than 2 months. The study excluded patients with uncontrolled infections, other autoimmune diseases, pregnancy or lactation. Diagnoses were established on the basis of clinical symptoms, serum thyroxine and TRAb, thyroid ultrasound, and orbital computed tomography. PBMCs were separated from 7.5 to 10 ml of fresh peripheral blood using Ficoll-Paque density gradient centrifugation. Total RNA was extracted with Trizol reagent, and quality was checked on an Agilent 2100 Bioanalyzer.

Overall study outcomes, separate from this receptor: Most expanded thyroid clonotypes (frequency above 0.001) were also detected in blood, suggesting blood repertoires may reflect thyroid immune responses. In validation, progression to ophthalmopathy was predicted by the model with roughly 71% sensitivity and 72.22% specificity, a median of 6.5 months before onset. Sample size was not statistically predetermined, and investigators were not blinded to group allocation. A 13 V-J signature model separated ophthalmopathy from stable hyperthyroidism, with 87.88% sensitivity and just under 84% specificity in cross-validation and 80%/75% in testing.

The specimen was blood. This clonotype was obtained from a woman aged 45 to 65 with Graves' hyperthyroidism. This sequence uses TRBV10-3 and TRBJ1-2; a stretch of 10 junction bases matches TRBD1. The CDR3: CAIKWGTGARYGYTF. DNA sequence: TGTGCCATCAAGTGGGGGACAGGGGCCCGCTATGGCTACACCTTC.